This T cell receptor (beta chain) derives from a study of beta chain features in type 1 diabetes. V was cut by 7 bases and J by 5 bases, with 3 bases left in between. Germline V CDR1 and CDR2: MDHEN, SYDVKM. The CDR3 spans 11 residues. Sequenced material consisted of expressed TCRB transcripts (all of the isolated RNA was reverse transcribed). Assay: immunoSEQ multiplex PCR; the TCRdb copy retains only in-frame clones and omits some. The table has around 500,000 clones, about an eighth seen once. Notes on the study in general: There were fewer insertions and more deletions at the VDJ junctions of type 1 diabetes patients.

A word on this clone: Its antigen is still unknown.

The receptor's source is a woman in her late teens or twenties in good health. The genes are TRBV28 and TRBJ1-6, with D unresolved. Sequencing was done on a sample of naive CD4+ T cells from blood. This CDR3 reads CASNHNSPLHF. For the CDR3, the DNA is TGTGCCAGCAATCATAATTCACCCCTCCACTTT.